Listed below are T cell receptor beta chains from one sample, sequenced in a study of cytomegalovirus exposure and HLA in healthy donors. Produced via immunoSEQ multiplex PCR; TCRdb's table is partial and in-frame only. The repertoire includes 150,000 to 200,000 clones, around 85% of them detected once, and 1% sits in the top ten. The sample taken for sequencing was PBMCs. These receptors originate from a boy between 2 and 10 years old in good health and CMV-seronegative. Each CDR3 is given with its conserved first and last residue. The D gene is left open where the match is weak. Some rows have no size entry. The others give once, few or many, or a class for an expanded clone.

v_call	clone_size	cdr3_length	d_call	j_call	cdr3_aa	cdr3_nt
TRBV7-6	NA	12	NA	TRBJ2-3	CASGAGTDTQYF	TGTGCCAGCGGGGCGGGCACAGATACGCAGTATTTT
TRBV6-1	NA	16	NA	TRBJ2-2	CASSEPPGTNTGELFF	TGTGCCAGCAGTGAGCCTCCGGGGACGAACACCGGGGAGCTGTTTTTT
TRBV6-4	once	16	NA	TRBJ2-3	CASSDSSLASTDTQYF	TGTGCCAGCAGTGACTCGAGTCTAGCCAGCACAGATACGCAGTATTTT
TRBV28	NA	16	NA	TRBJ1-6	CASSFSQGGYNSPLHF	TGTGCCAGCAGTTTCTCCCAGGGTGGCTATAATTCACCCCTCCACTTT
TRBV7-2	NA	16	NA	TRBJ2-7	CASSSRVGQGSYEQYF	TGTGCCAGCAGCTCCAGGGTTGGGCAGGGTTCCTACGAGCAGTACTTC
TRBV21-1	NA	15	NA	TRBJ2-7	CASSKPARGPYEQYF	TGTGCCAGCAGCAAGCCCGCGCGGGGCCCCTACGAGCAGTACTTC
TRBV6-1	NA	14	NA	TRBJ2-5	CASSEGGHEETQYF	TGTGCCAGCAGTGAAGGGGGGCATGAAGAGACCCAGTACTTC
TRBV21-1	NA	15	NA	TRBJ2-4	CASSGTSPTKNIQYF	TGTGCCAGCAGCGGGACATCCCCGACCAAAAACATTCAGTACTTC
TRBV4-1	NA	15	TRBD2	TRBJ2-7	CASSHRLAGGYEQYF	TGCGCTAGCAGCCACCGACTAGCGGGAGGCTACGAGCAGTACTTC
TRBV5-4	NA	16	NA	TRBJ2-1	CASSPENHRSYNEQFF	TGTGCCAGCAGCCCTGAGAACCACAGATCCTACAATGAGCAGTTCTTC
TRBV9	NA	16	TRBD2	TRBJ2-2	CASSVASGTNTGELFF	TGTGCCAGCAGCGTCGCTAGCGGCACGAACACCGGGGAGCTGTTTTTT
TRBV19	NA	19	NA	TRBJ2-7	CASSKIRGSTPVLSYEQYF	TGTGCCAGTAGTAAAATTCGCGGCAGCACTCCAGTACTTTCCTACGAGCAGTACTTC
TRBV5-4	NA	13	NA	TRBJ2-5	CASSSTVQETQYF	TGTGCCAGCAGCTCTACAGTTCAAGAGACCCAGTACTTC
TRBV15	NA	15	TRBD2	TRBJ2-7	CATSRGTSGGYEQYF	TGTGCCACCAGCAGAGGGACTAGCGGGGGCTACGAGCAGTACTTC
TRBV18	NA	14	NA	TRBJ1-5	CASSPTGDNQPQHF	TGTGCCAGCTCACCGACGGGGGACAATCAGCCCCAGCATTTT
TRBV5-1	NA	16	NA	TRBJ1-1	CASSWTGVPINTEAFF	TGCGCCAGCAGCTGGACGGGAGTACCAATAAACACTGAAGCTTTCTTT
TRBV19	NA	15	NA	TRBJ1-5	CASSRGGYSNQPQHF	TGTGCCAGTAGTCGGGGAGGATATAGCAATCAGCCCCAGCATTTT
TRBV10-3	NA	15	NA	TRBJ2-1	CAISGQRDRFGEQFF	TGTGCCATCAGTGGTCAGAGGGATAGGTTCGGGGAGCAGTTCTTC
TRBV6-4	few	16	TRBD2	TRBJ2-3	CASSDSTSFLTDTQYF	TGTGCCAGCAGTGACTCGACTAGCTTTCTCACAGATACGCAGTATTTT
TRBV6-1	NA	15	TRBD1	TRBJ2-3	CASRGTGQGTDTQYF	TGTGCCAGCAGGGGTACTGGACAGGGGACAGATACGCAATATTTT
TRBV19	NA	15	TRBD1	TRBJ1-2	CASSVDRGHNYGYTF	TGTGCCAGTAGTGTCGACAGGGGGCATAACTATGGCTACACCTTC
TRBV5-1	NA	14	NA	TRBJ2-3	CASSSQGYTDTQYF	TGCGCCAGCAGCTCCCAGGGGTACACAGATACGCAGTATTTT
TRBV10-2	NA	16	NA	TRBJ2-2	CASSEWLNSNTGELFF	TGCGCCAGCAGTGAGTGGTTAAACAGCAACACCGGGGAGCTGTTTTTT
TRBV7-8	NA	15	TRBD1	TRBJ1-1	CASSPRQGVDTEAFF	TGTGCCAGCAGCCCTCGACAGGGCGTGGACACTGAAGCTTTCTTT
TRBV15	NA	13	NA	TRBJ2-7	CATSLYRGHEQYF	TGTGCCACCAGCCTTTACCGAGGCCACGAGCAGTACTTC
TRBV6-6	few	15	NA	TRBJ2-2	CASSYLPSGIGELFF	TGTGCCAGCAGTTACCTACCCTCAGGGATCGGGGAGCTGTTTTTT
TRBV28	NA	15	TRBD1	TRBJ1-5	CASSRDRGQNQPQHF	TGTGCCAGCTCCCGGGACAGGGGGCAAAATCAGCCCCAGCATTTT
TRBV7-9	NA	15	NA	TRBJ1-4	CASTIGGTVNEKLFF	TGTGCCAGCACGATAGGCGGGACGGTTAATGAAAAACTGTTTTTT
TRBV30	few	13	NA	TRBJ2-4	CAWSHLPKNIQYF	TGTGCCTGGAGTCATCTACCCAAAAACATTCAGTACTTC
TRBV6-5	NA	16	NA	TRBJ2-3	CASSYNSPPSTDTQYF	TGTGCCAGCAGTTACAACTCACCTCCTAGCACAGATACGCAGTATTTT
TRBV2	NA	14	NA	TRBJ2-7	CASSVYTVSYEQYF	TGTGCCAGCAGTGTTTACACAGTGAGCTACGAGCAGTACTTC
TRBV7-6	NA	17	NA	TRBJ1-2	CASSRNEGASIRYGYTF	TGTGCCAGCAGCCGTAATGAGGGCGCATCAATTCGCTATGGCTACACCTTC
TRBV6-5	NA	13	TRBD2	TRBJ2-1	CASSPSGIGEQFF	TGTGCCAGCAGTCCTAGCGGGATTGGTGAGCAGTTCTTC
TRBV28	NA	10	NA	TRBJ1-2	CATHSYGYTF	TGTGCCACCCACAGCTATGGCTACACCTTC
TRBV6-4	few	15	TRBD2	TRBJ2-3	CASSEVAGSTDTQYF	TGTGCCAGCAGTGAGGTAGCGGGGTCCACAGATACGCAGTATTTT
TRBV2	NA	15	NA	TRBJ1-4	CASSASGEGEEKLFF	TGTGCCAGCAGTGCCTCGGGGGAAGGAGAAGAAAAACTGTTTTTT
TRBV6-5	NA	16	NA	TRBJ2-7	CASSYSMSGIRSEQYF	TGTGCCAGCAGTTACTCGATGTCAGGGATTAGGTCAGAGCAGTACTTC
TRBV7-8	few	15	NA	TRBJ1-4	CASSLGADINEKLFF	TGTGCCAGCAGCTTAGGTGCAGACATTAATGAAAAACTGTTTTTT
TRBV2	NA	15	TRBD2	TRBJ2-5	CASRGLAGIGETQYF	TGTGCCAGCAGGGGACTAGCGGGAATCGGGGAGACCCAGTACTTC
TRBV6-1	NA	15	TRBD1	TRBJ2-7	CASSGDRAYTYEQYF	TGTGCCAGCAGTGGGGACAGGGCCTATACCTACGAGCAGTACTTC
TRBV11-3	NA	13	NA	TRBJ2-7	CASSSPDSYEQYF	TGTGCCAGCAGCTCCCCGGACAGCTACGAGCAGTACTTC